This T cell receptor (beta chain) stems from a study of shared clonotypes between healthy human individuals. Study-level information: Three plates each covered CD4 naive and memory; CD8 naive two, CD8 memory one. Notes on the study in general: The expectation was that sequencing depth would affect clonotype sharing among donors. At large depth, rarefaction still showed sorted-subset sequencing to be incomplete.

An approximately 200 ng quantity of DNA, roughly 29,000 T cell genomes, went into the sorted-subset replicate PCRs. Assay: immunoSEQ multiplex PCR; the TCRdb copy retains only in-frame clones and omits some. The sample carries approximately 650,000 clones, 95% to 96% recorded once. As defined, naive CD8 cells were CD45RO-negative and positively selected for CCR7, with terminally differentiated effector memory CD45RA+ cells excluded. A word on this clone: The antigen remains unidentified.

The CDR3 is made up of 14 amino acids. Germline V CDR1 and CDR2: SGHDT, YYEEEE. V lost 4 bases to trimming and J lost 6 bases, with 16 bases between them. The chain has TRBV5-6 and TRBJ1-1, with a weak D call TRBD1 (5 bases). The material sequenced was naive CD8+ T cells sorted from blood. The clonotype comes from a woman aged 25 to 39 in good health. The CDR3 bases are TGTGCCAGCAGCCCGCAGGGAAGGGACGCTGAAGCTTTCTTT. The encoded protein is CASSPQGRDAEAFF.